The rows below give T cell receptor beta chains drawn from one sample of a study of T cells in Graves' hyperthyroidism and ophthalmopathy. TCRdb used MiXCR to reprocess the multiplex PCR reads, holding one entry per CDR3 protein. The repertoire consists of 470,000 or so distinct CDR3 sequences, with roughly 20% occurring once and the leading ten covering about a quarter. Sequencing was carried out using blood. Source of these receptors: a man aged 18-30 years with Graves' hyperthyroidism. CDR3s include the opening cysteine and the closing phenylalanine or tryptophan. Fields, in order: J gene, V gene, clone size, D gene, CDR3 DNA, CDR3 protein. D genes are given only for firm matches. The listing skips clone size in some rows; elsewhere it reads once, few, many or a size class.

J gene: TRBJ1-2; V gene: TRBV20-1; clone size: many; D gene: -; CDR3 DNA: TGCAGTGCTAGAGGGACGGGCTATGGCTACACCTTC; CDR3 protein: CSARGTGYGYTF
J gene: TRBJ2-5; V gene: TRBV9; clone size: -; D gene: -; CDR3 DNA: TGTGCCAGCAGCGCATCAGGGTTTGGTGAGACCCAGTACTTC; CDR3 protein: CASSASGFGETQYF
J gene: TRBJ2-5; V gene: TRBV15; clone size: -; D gene: TRBD1; CDR3 DNA: TGTGCCACCAGACAGGGGCCAGGGGAGACCCAGTACTTC; CDR3 protein: CATRQGPGETQYF
J gene: TRBJ2-7; V gene: TRBV28; clone size: many; D gene: -; CDR3 DNA: TGTGCCAGCAGTCCGAAGGAGCCCCCCTACGAGCAGTACTTC; CDR3 protein: CASSPKEPPYEQYF
J gene: TRBJ1-5; V gene: TRBV29-1; clone size: many; D gene: -; CDR3 DNA: TGCAGCGTTGGTGACAGCTCTAAACAATTTGCGCCCCAGCATTTT; CDR3 protein: CSVGDSSKQFAPQHF
J gene: TRBJ1-5; V gene: TRBV24-1; clone size: many; D gene: -; CDR3 DNA: TGTGCCACCAGTGAGTCAGGCCAGCCCCAGCATTTT; CDR3 protein: CATSESGQPQHF
J gene: TRBJ2-4; V gene: TRBV30; clone size: many; D gene: -; CDR3 DNA: TGTGCCTGGAACATCCCCCCCGGGAACATTCAGTACTTC; CDR3 protein: CAWNIPPGNIQYF
J gene: TRBJ2-7; V gene: TRBV6-5; clone size: many; D gene: TRBD1; CDR3 DNA: TGTGCCAGCAGTTCCCGGGACAGGGGCGAGCAGTACTTC; CDR3 protein: CASSSRDRGEQYF
J gene: TRBJ2-5; V gene: TRBV7-8; clone size: -; D gene: TRBD1; CDR3 DNA: TGTGCCAGCAGCCTAGGGGGCTGGCAGACCCAGTACTTC; CDR3 protein: CASSLGGWQTQYF
J gene: TRBJ1-1; V gene: TRBV15; clone size: many; D gene: -; CDR3 DNA: TGTGCCACCAAAGGGTCCTGGCCTCTGAACACTGAAGCTTTCTTT; CDR3 protein: CATKGSWPLNTEAFF
J gene: TRBJ1-5; V gene: TRBV28; clone size: -; D gene: TRBD1; CDR3 DNA: TGTGCCAGCAGGGAACGGGACAGGGGTACGAGTCAGCCCCAGCATTTT; CDR3 protein: CASRERDRGTSQPQHF
J gene: TRBJ1-2; V gene: TRBV6-5; clone size: many; D gene: -; CDR3 DNA: TGTGCCAGCAGTTACCGGACGGCCTATGGCTACACCTTC; CDR3 protein: CASSYRTAYGYTF
J gene: TRBJ2-7; V gene: TRBV5-1; clone size: many; D gene: -; CDR3 DNA: TGCGCCAGCAGCTTGGACGGACTAAAGGTAGAGCAGTACTTC; CDR3 protein: CASSLDGLKVEQYF
J gene: TRBJ2-7; V gene: TRBV20-1; clone size: -; D gene: TRBD2; CDR3 DNA: TGCAGTGCTAGAACTAGCGGGTTATTCCGCTACGAGCAGTACTTC; CDR3 protein: CSARTSGLFRYEQYF
J gene: TRBJ2-7; V gene: TRBV5-5; clone size: few; D gene: -; CDR3 DNA: TGTGCCAGCAGCCTCTCGAGGGGGACTTCCTACGAGCAGTACTTC; CDR3 protein: CASSLSRGTSYEQYF
J gene: TRBJ2-7; V gene: TRBV5-1; clone size: many; D gene: -; CDR3 DNA: TGCGCCAGCAGCTACGGACATTTTTACGAGCAGTACTTC; CDR3 protein: CASSYGHFYEQYF
J gene: TRBJ2-7; V gene: TRBV6-2/TRBV6-3; clone size: -; D gene: TRBD1; CDR3 DNA: TGTGCCAGCAGTCACCCGAGGACAGGGTTCTTTCGAGGTTACGAGCAGTACTTC; CDR3 protein: CASSHPRTGFFRGYEQYF
J gene: TRBJ2-7; V gene: TRBV2; clone size: once; D gene: TRBD2; CDR3 DNA: TGTGCCAGCAGTGTTATCCGGGAGGACGAGCAGTACTTC; CDR3 protein: CASSVIREDEQYF
J gene: TRBJ1-2; V gene: TRBV29-1; clone size: -; D gene: -; CDR3 DNA: TGCAGCGTTGAAGATCGTAAGGACAGCTATGGCTACACCTTC; CDR3 protein: CSVEDRKDSYGYTF
J gene: TRBJ1-5; V gene: TRBV10-1; clone size: many; D gene: -; CDR3 DNA: TGCGCCAGCAGCGGGGTGATGAGGGATGAAAGCAATCAGCCCCAGCATTTT; CDR3 protein: CASSGVMRDESNQPQHF
J gene: TRBJ2-7; V gene: TRBV12-3/TRBV12-4; clone size: many; D gene: -; CDR3 DNA: TGTGCCAGCAGTCCAGGGGACGGCGACTACGAGCAGTACTTC; CDR3 protein: CASSPGDGDYEQYF
J gene: TRBJ2-7; V gene: TRBV2; clone size: many; D gene: TRBD1; CDR3 DNA: TGTGCCAGCACCTGGGACAGGGGGCGAACTTCCTACGAGCAGTACTTC; CDR3 protein: CASTWDRGRTSYEQYF
J gene: TRBJ1-1; V gene: TRBV10-3; clone size: -; D gene: -; CDR3 DNA: TGTGCCATCAGTGTCCAGGGTGTTGCCACTGAAGCTTTCTTT; CDR3 protein: CAISVQGVATEAFF
J gene: TRBJ2-5; V gene: TRBV6-2/TRBV6-3; clone size: many; D gene: TRBD2; CDR3 DNA: TGTGCCAGCAGTTACACCCGAAGAAGCGGGAGGGCCTTGGAGACCCAGTACTTC; CDR3 protein: CASSYTRRSGRALETQYF
J gene: TRBJ1-5; V gene: TRBV2; clone size: -; D gene: -; CDR3 DNA: TGTGCCAGCAGTGAAGAGGCAGGGAATCAGCCCCAGCATTTT; CDR3 protein: CASSEEAGNQPQHF
J gene: TRBJ1-2; V gene: TRBV6-5; clone size: many; D gene: TRBD1; CDR3 DNA: TGTGCCACTACGACAGGGCAAGGGGATTATGGCTACACCTTC; CDR3 protein: CATTTGQGDYGYTF
J gene: TRBJ2-2; V gene: TRBV4-1; clone size: -; D gene: -; CDR3 DNA: TGCGCCAGCAGCCATCCTCCCAGGGGAGGGGAGCTGTTTTTT; CDR3 protein: CASSHPPRGGELFF